The sequence of this T cell receptor (beta chain) was determined in a study of T-cell reconstitution after alpha-beta-depleted transplantation in children (dated by TCRdb to the mid-2010s). Regarding the research as a whole: T-cell immune reconstitution after TCRalphabeta/CD19-depleted allogeneic hematopoietic cell transplantation in children was quantitatively tracked in the study by means of TCR repertoire profiling.

The library was built by means of PCR. Sequenced on an Illumina HiSeq 2500. TCR libraries were prepared with molecular barcoding, using unique molecular identifiers to normalize TCRbeta repertoire quantification. Clones were called with MiXCR by TCRdb after fastp trimmed the public reads at Q25, and only in-frame beta chains were retained. A single entry per CDR3 protein holds the most common genes and DNA from its merged rows. Across this sample there are hundreds of thousands of distinct CDR3 sequences, with about 11% seen only once. Of the sample, around 2% is held by the ten largest clones. General findings and caveats noted by the study authors: Over the following months the frequencies of hyperexpanded clones went down, and after one year T-cell counts and TCRbeta diversity were mostly credited to newly produced T cells. Apparently early alphabetaT-cell count recovery about two months after transplant reportedly relied on only several hundred rapidly expanded clones derived from non-depleted graft cells. In some patients, the high TCRbeta diversity seen at day 60 was put down to recipient T cells and intrathymic progenitors that had survived conditioning.

This specimen's treatment or condition label, interpreted: allogeneic hematopoietic cell transplantation with graft depleted of TCRalphabeta T cells and CD19 B cells. Transplant recipients were children who received TCRalphabeta/CD19-depleted allogeneic hematopoietic cell grafts. From the cysteine through the phenylalanine, the CDR3 covers 17 amino acids. Only the CDR3 part of the read is kept: 51 bases, read in frame from the first base. Trimming removed 6 bases from V and 2 bases from J; the gene matches leave 8 bases unexplained. CDR1 and CDR2, looked up from the germline V gene (reference sequence), are LNHDA and SQIVND. About this clonotype itself: Its cognate antigen has yet to be identified. No much larger clonotype is one base removed from it; base qualities were not supplied.

This TCR derives from a child aged 2 to 15 with inherited bone marrow failure, due to receive a stem cell transplant. The chain uses TRBV19 and TRBJ2-1; 12 central bases correspond to TRBD2. The sequencing used PBMCs, collected before TCRalphabeta/CD19-depleted stem cell transplant. This receptor has the CDR3 CASSTGLAGGTYNEQFF. The DNA is TGTGCCAGTAGCACCGGGCTAGCGGGAGGGACCTACAATGAGCAGTTCTTC.